The T cell receptor beta chain described here comes from a study of CD8 T cells in Susac syndrome. Study information: Each patient with Susac syndrome, at the time of blood draw, was therapy-naive, on corticosteroids, or on intravenous immunoglobulin alone.

The authors reverse transcribed roughly 0.5 to 1 ug RNA with random hexamers. Each CDR3 protein gets one entry after TCRdb re-called the immunoSEQ multiplex PCR reads with MiXCR. The table lists about 180,000 distinct CDR3 sequences, 94% of them singletons. With regard to this clonotype: The antigen remains undetermined.

Recently defined diagnostic criteria for definite or probable disease were fulfilled by Susac syndrome patients. Study outcomes and limitations: In Susac syndrome, CD4+ T cell repertoires lacked any clonal expansion.

The TCR comes from a human donor with Susac syndrome. Sequenced: CD4+ T cells from PBMCs.

CDR3 region: CASSPHAMGRYTF. In DNA form, the CDR3 reads TGTGCCAGCAGCCCCCATGCTATGGGACGATACACCTTC. The rearrangement links TRBV14 to TRBJ1-2; maybe TRBD1 (5 bases). The CDR3 has 13 amino acids. Trimming removed 4 bases from V and 11 bases from J, with 17 bases in between. Germline CDR1 and CDR2: SGHDN and FVKESK.